This T cell receptor (delta chain) was obtained from a study of gammadelta T cells in human blood. Sample share makes this clone large. The antigen is not known. Distinct nucleotide sequences in the sample also encode this CDR3. Germline trimming cut 1 base from V and 1 base from J; bases unmatched to any gene: 20. Germline assignment: CDR1 TSWWSYY and CDR2 QGS. The CDR3 is 21 residues long. Study results and caveats: Right after birth, innate γδ T cells reportedly expanded polyclonally after microbial exposure.

TCRdb repeated clone calling on the RT-PCR reads with CATT. The table has some 1,100 delta-chain clones, less than 6.5% seen once. The clonotype originates from a human donor. Sample: non-Vgamma9Vdelta2 gamma-delta T cells from infant blood. The chain employs TRDV1 and TRDJ1, with 8 bases fitting TRDD3. The CDR3: CALGERFLGWAGGHPTDKLIF. In DNA, the CDR3 is TGTGCTCTTGGGGAACGGTTCCTAGGGTGGGCTGGGGGACACCCCACCGATAAACTCATCTTT.